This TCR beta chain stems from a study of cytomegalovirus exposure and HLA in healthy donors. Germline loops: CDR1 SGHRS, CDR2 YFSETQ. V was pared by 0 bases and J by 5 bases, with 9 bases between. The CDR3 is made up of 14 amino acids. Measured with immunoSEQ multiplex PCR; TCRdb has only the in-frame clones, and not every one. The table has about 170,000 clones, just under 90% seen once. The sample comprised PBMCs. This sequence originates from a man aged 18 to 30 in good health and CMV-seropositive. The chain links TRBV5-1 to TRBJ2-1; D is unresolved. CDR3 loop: CASSLGSPDNEQFF. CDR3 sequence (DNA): TGCGCCAGCAGCTTGGGTAGCCCGGACAATGAGCAGTTCTTC.